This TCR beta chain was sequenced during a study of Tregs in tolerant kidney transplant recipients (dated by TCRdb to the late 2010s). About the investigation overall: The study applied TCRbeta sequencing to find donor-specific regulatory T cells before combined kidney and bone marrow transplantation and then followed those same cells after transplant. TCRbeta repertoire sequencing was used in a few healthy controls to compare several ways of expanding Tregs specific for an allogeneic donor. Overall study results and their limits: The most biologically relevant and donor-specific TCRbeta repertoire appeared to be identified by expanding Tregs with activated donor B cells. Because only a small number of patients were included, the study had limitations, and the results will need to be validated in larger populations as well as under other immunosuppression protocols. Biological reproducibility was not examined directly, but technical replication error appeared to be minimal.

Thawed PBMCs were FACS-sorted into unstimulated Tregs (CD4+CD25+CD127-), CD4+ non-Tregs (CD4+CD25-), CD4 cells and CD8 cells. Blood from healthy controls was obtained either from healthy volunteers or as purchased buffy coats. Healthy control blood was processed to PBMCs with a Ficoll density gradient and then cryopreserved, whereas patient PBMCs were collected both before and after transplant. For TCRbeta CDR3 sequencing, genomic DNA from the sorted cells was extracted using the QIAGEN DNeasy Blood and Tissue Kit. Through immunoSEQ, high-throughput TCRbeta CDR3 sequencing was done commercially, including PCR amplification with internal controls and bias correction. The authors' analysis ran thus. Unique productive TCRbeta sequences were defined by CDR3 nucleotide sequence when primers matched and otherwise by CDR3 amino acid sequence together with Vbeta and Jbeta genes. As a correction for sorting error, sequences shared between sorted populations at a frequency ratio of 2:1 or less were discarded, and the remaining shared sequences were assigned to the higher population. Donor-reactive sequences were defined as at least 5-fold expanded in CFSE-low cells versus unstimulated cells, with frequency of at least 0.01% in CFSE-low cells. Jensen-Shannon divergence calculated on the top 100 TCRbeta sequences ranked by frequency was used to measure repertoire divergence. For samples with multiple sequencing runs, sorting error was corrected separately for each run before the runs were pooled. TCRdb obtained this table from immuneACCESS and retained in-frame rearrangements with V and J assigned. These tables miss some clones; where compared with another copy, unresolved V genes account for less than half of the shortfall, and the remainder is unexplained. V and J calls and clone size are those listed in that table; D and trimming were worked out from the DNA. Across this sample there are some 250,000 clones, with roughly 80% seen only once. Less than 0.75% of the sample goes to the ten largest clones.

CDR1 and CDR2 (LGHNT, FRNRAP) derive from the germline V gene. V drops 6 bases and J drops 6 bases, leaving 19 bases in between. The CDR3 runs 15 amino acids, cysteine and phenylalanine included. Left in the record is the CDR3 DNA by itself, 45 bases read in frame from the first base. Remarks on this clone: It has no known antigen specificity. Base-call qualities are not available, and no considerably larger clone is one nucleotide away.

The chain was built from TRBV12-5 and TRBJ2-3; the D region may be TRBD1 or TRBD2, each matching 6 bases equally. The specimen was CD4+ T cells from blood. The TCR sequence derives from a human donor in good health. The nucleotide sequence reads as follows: TGTGCTAGTGGCCAAGAGCCGGGGGCCTGGGATACGCAGTATTTT. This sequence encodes CASGQEPGAWDTQYF.